This T cell receptor beta chain was retrieved from a study of CD8 T cells in ankylosing spondylitis (dated by TCRdb to about 2017). Turning to the overall study: The study profiled T cell receptor beta repertoires in healthy donors and ankylosing spondylitis patients to find disease-linked TCR variants. The whole study cohort included 85 to 120 healthy donors and about two dozen ankylosing spondylitis patients. Peripheral blood was sampled, and synovial fluid was additionally collected from ankylosing spondylitis patients. General conclusions and limits of the study: Significant enrichment of the disease-linked clones was reported in matched synovial fluid samples from ankylosing spondylitis patients. The disease-linked clones had a CD8+ phenotype and were found at relatively low frequencies in peripheral blood. Some motif variants had previously been reported in the synovial fluid and blood of reactive arthritis patients, which suggests shared mechanisms of disease initiation. Blood from ankylosing spondylitis patients appeared to be characterized by a TCR beta motif composed of about eight highly homologous amino acid variants.

Data came from an Illumina HiSeq 2500. Quantitative 5'-RACE with molecular barcodes was the method used to prepare the TCR beta libraries. Processing in the source paper ran as follows. Disease-linked TCR variants were identified with a new computational method built on a probabilistic model of VDJ rearrangement. The public reads were reanalyzed by TCRdb: fastp trimming at Q25, MiXCR alignment, in-frame beta chains only. When rows share a CDR3 protein, they turn into one entry using the most common DNA and genes. These V and J calls derive from TCRdb rather than the authors' analysis. This sample lists hundreds of thousands of distinct CDR3 sequences; 25% to 30% were detected once. The top ten clones comprise about 0.92% of the sample. In this sample, this clonotype turned up a few times. The antigen this receptor binds is unknown. No much larger clonotype is one base removed from it; base qualities were not supplied.

The specimen was blood, either unsorted or a sorted T cell fraction (not recorded which). The receptor was derived from a male donor with ankylosing spondylitis.

The DNA sequence follows: TGTGCCAGCAGTTTTAACCTATGGGAGCAGTTCTTC. Its protein reads: CASSFNLWEQFF. The V and J segments used are TRBV12-3 or TRBV12-4 and TRBJ2-1; no D gene call is confident. Counted from cysteine to phenylalanine, this CDR3 has 12 amino acids. The read is trimmed to its CDR3 DNA, 36 bases read in frame from base 1. V is shortened by 3 bases, J by 10 bases, and the region joining them spans 10 bases.